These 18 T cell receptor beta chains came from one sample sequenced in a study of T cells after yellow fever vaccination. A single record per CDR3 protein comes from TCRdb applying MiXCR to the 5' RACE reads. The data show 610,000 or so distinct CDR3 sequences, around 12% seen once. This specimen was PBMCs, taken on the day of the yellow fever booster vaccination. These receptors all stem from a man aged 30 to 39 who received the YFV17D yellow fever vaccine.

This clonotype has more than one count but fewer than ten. The CDR3 sequence: CASSPGRDEQFF. DNA of the CDR3: TGCGCCAGCAGCCCGGGAAGGGATGAGCAGTTCTTC. This chain connects TRBV5-1 to TRBJ2-1, with D possibly being TRBD2 (5 bases). Germline V lookup: CDR1 SGHRS, CDR2 YFSETQ. This CDR3 comprises 12 residues. Trimming pared 4 bases from V and 8 bases from J, leaving 10 bases between.

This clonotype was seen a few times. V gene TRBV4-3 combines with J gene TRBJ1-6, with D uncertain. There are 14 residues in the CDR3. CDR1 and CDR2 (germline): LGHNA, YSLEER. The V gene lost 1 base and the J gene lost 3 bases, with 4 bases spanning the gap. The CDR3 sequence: CASSQADYNSPLHF. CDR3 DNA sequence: TGCGCCAGCAGCCAAGCAGACTATAATTCACCCCTCCACTTT.

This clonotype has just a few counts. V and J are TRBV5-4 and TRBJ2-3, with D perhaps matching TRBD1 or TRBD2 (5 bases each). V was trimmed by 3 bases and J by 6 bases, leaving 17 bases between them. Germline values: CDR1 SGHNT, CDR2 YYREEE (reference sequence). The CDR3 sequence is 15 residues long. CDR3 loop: CASSWTDEGPDTQYF. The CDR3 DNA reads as TGTGCCAGCAGCTGGACTGACGAGGGGCCCGATACGCAGTATTTT.

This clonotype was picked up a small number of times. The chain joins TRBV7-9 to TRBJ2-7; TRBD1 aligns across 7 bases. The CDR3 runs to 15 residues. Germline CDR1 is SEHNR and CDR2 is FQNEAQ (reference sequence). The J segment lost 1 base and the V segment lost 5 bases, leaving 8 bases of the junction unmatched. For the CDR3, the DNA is TGTGCCAGCAGCAAAGGTCGGGACAGTTCCTACGAGCAGTACTTC. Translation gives CASSKGRDSSYEQYF.

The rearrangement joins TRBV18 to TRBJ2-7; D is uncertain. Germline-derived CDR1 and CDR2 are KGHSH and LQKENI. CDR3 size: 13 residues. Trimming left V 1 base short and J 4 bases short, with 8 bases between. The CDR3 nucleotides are TGTGCCAGCTCACCACTCAGGTTGTACGAGCAGTACTTC. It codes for CASSPLRLYEQYF.

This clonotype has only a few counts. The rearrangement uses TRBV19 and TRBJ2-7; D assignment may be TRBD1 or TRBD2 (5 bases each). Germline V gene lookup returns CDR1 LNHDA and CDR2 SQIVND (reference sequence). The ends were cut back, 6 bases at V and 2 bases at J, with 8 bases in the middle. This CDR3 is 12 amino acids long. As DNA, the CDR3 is TGTGCCAGTAGCGGGACGACCTACGAGCAGTACTTC. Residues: CASSGTTYEQYF.

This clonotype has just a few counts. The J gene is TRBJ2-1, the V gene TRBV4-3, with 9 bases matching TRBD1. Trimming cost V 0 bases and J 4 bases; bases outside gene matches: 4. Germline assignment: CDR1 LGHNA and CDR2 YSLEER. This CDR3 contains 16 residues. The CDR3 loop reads CASSQDPGTGYNEQFF. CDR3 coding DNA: TGCGCCAGCAGCCAAGATCCCGGGACAGGGTACAATGAGCAGTTCTTC.

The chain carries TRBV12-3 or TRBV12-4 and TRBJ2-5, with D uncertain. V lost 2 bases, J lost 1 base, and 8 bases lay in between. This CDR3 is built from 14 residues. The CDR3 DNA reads TGTGCCAGCAGTTTAAACGAAGTCCAAGAGACCCAGTACTTC. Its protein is CASSLNEVQETQYF.

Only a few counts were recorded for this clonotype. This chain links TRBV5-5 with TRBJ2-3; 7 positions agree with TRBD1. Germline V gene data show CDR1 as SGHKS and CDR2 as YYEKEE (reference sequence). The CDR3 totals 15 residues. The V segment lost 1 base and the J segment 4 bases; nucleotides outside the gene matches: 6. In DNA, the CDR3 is TGTGCCAGCAGCTTGCCTCAGACAGGGCCAGATACGCAGTATTTT. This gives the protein CASSLPQTGPDTQYF.

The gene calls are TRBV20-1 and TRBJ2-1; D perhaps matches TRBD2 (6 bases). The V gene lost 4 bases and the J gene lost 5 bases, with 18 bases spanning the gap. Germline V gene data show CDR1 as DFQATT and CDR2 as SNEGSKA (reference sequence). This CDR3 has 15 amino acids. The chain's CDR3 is CSANSGLLKHNEQFF. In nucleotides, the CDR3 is TGCAGTGCTAACTCGGGACTCCTTAAACACAATGAGCAGTTCTTC.

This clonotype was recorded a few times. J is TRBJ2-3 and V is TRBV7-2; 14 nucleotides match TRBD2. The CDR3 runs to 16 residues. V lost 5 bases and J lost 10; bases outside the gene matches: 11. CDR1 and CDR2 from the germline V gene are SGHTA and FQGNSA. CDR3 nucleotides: TGTGCCAGCAGCGATCGGACTAGCGGGAGGCCCTCTGCGCAGTATTTT. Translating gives CASSDRTSGRPSAQYF.

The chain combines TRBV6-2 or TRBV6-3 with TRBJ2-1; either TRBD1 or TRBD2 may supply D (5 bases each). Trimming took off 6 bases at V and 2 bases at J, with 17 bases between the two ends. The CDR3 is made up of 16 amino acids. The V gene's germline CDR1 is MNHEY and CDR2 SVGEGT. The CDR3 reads CASSHHGATTYNEQFF. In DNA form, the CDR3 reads TGTGCCAGCAGCCACCACGGGGCGACGACCTACAATGAGCAGTTCTTC.

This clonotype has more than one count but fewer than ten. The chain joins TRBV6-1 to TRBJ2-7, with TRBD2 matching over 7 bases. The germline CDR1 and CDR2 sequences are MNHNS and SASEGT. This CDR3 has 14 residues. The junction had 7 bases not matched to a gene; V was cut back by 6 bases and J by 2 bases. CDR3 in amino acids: CASRPLAGTYEQYF. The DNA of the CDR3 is TGTGCCAGCAGACCTTTAGCGGGCACCTACGAGCAGTACTTC.

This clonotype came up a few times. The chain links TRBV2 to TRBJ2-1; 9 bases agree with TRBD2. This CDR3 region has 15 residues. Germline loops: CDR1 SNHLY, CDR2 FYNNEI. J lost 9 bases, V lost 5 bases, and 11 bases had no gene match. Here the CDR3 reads CASSYSGRELGEQFF. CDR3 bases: TGTGCCAGCAGTTATAGCGGGAGAGAGTTAGGTGAGCAGTTCTTC.

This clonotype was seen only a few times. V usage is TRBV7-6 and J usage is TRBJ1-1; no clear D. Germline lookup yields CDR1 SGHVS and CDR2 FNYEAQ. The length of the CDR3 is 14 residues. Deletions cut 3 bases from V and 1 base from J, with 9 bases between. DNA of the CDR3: TGTGCCAGCAGCTTCAGTGAGGAGAACACTGAAGCTTTCTTT. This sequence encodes CASSFSEENTEAFF. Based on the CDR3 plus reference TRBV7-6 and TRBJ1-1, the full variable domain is GAGVSQSPRYKVTKRGQDVALRCDPISGHVSLYWYRQALGQGPEFLTYFNYEAQQDKSGLPNDRFSAERPEGSISTLTIQRTEQRDSAMYRCASSFSEENTEAFFGQGTRLTVV.

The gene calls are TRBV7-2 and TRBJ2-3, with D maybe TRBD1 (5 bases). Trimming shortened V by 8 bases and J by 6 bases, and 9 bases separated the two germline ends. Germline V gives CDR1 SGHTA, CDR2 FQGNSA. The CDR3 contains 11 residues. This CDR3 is CASQGMDTQYF. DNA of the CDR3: TGTGCCAGCCAGGGAATGGATACGCAGTATTTT.

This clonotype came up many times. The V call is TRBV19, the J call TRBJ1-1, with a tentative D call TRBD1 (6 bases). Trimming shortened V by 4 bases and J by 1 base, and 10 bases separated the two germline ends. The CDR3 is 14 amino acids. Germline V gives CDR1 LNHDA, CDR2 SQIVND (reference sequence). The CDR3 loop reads CASSTGGKNTEAFF. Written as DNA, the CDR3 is TGTGCCAGTAGTACGGGGGGCAAGAACACTGAAGCTTTCTTT.

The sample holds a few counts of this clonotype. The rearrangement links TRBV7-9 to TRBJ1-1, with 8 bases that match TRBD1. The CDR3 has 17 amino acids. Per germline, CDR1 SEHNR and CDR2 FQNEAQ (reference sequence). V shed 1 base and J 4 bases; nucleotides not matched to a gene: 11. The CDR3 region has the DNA TGTGCCAGCAGCTTAGTTGGACAGGGTAGAGGGCTCACTGAAGCTTTCTTT. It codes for CASSLVGQGRGLTEAFF.